This TCR beta chain was profiled in a study of tissue T cells after allogeneic stem cell transplantation. General study results and limits: Blood and spleen captured only part of the tissue TCR repertoire.

TCRdb's table, derived via immunoSEQ multiplex PCR, lists solely in-frame clones and lacks some. The sample consists of about 5,000 clones, roughly 40% of them appearing once. V lost 0 bases to trimming and J lost 8 bases, with 0 bases between them. The V gene's germline CDR1 is SGHSA and CDR2 FRNQAP. The CDR3 totals 10 residues. Turning to this clone: The antigen remains unidentified. The genes and germline here are from mouse. From the germline J gene comes the end of the CDR3, since the read stops 1 residue before it.

Noted time point: mouse harvest day 14 after allogeneic transplant. Each mouse received 10^7 T-cell-depleted marrow cells plus 10^6 splenic CD5+ T cells by tail vein. This mouse GVHD model was MHC-mismatched B6 to BALB/c, profiled day 7 or 14. The receptor comes from a female BALB/c mouse given C57BL/6 T cells with graft-versus-host disease after an allogeneic hematopoietic cell transplant. V and J are TRBV16 and TRBJ2-4; no firm D call. What was sequenced was gut tissue. The DNA read from the CDR3 is TGTGCAAGCAGCTTAGACACCTTGTAC. This gives the protein CASSLDTLY. The CDR3 reads in full as CASSLDTLYF.